A single sample gave rise to the 4 T cell receptor beta chains below, sequenced in a study of blood T cell repertoires in COVID-19. Measured with immunoSEQ multiplex PCR; TCRdb has only the in-frame clones, and not every one. The table lists 90,000 to 100,000 clones, approximately 86% of them singletons. Sequenced material: peripheral blood. These receptors originate from an elderly man with acute or convalescent COVID-19.

Notes on this clone: The sample holds other DNA sequences that translate to the same CDR3. For the CDR3, the DNA is TGTGCCAGCAGCCCGGGACAGGGTTTTTACGAGCAGTACTTC. Translating it yields CASSPGQGFYEQYF. This chain joins TRBV28 and TRBJ2-7; 9 nucleotides align to TRBD1. The CDR3 is 14 residues long. The junction had 7 bases not matched to a gene; V was cut back by 6 bases and J by 4 bases. Germline V gene data show CDR1 as MDHEN and CDR2 as SYDVKM. The whole variable domain, filled in from reference TRBV28 and TRBJ2-7, reads DVKVTQSSRYLVKRTGEKVFLECVQDMDHENMFWYRQDPGLGLRLIYFSYDVKMKEKGDIPEGYSVSREKKERFSLILESASTNQTSMYLCASSPGQGFYEQYFGPGTRLTVT.

The J gene is TRBJ1-1, the V gene TRBV16, with D unresolved. The CDR3 sequence is 15 residues long. V gave up 2 bases and J gave up 0 bases, with 10 bases separating them. Germline CDR1 reads KGHSY; CDR2 reads FQNENV. CDR3 in DNA: TGTGCCAGCAGCCAAATGCTGGGCTTGAACACTGAAGCTTTCTTT. Amino acid sequence: CASSQMLGLNTEAFF.

The chain carries TRBV2 and TRBJ1-2; possible D gene TRBD1, 6 bases. This CDR3 has 15 amino acids. Germline values: CDR1 SNHLY, CDR2 FYNNEI. Trimming shortened V by 2 bases and J by 8 bases, and 18 bases separated the two germline ends. CDR3 bases: TGTGCCAGCAGTGAACCGGTCCGGGACATCGGAGGCTACACCTTC. Residues: CASSEPVRDIGGYTF.

The chain combines TRBV5-6 with TRBJ2-7; 9 positions match TRBD1. V lost 5 bases and J lost 0; bases outside the gene matches: 6. The CDR3 covers 15 residues. Germline CDR1 SGHDT, CDR2 YYEEEE. The CDR3 coding sequence is TGTGCCAGCAGTAAGCGGACAGGGGTCTCCTACGAGCAGTACTTC. Its protein is CASSKRTGVSYEQYF. Drawing the rest from reference TRBV5-6 and TRBJ2-7, the complete variable domain is DAGVTQSPTHLIKTRGQQVTLRCSPKSGHDTVSWYQQALGQGPQFIFQYYEEEERQRGNFPDRFSGHQFPNYSSELNVNALLLGDSALYLCASSKRTGVSYEQYFGPGTRLTVT.